This TCR beta chain was profiled in a study of blood T cell repertoires in COVID-19 (dated by TCRdb to the early 2020s). Describing the broader study: Collaborator samples came from the United States, Italy and Spain and covered acute and convalescent phases of COVID-19. Where available, HLA class I and class II types were obtained from metadata supplied by the sample provider rather than from assay-based typing. The samples were drawn from two sources: the first 160 participants of the ongoing ImmuneRACE study, and 1,000 to 1,500 subjects contributed by 6 global collaborators. Deeply sampled blood TCRbeta repertoires from subjects exposed to, actively infected with, or recovered from COVID-19 were included in the dataset. The prospective study material was composed of cDNA or gDNA derived from T cells, B-cell-depleted T cells, or PBMCs. Sample metadata almost always included a de-identified subject ID, COVID-19 status, age in years and sex. A freely available public database, intended as a resource for researchers studying the immune response to SARS-CoV-2, is where the repertoires were released. Beyond this particular receptor, the publication reports: How much clinical and demographic metadata was included differed by source and by participant, and the metadata was provided uncurated.

With regard to this clone: The target of this receptor is not known. No base quality values were provided; no much bigger clone lies one nucleotide off.

V sheds 4 bases and J sheds 0 bases, leaving 12 bases between their ends. CDR1 is given as SGHAT and CDR2 as FQNNGV, both from the germline V gene. The cysteine opens and the phenylalanine closes a CDR3 of 16 amino acids. Just the 48-base CDR3 DNA is kept, in frame starting at base 1. The immunoSEQ Assay, a bias-controlled multiplex PCR, was used to amplify TCRbeta CDR3 regions from genomic DNA. Under the source paper's analysis protocol: Within the assay, amplification of reference gene primers was used to estimate how many nucleated cells each sample contained. To quantify the absolute abundance of each unique TCRbeta CDR3 rearrangement, sequence reads were collapsed and filtered. For each sample, productive Simpson clonality was calculated as the square root of Simpson's diversity index over productive rearrangements. The source is immuneACCESS, and TCRdb retained only in-frame sequences with V and J called. Part of the clones is not carried over; for the studies checked, unresolved V genes explain less than half of this, and the remainder is unexplained. The DNA was the basis for D and trimming; V, J and clone size are from that table. Recorded for this sample are 80,000 to 100,000 clones; 70% to 90% of them occurred a single time. The ten largest clonotypes hold 4% to 5% of the sample.

One collaborating source in Seattle enrolled patients during active infection and followed them longitudinally through the course of disease. Each collaborating institution followed its own protocols to collect whole blood in K2EDTA tubes. For TCRbeta analysis, collaborator samples were shipped as frozen whole blood, as isolated PBMCs, or as DNA extracted from either sample type. The source material was peripheral blood. The TCR comes from a human donor with COVID-19, enrolled during active disease. The donor label of this sample is uncertain. The sequence links TRBV11-2 to TRBJ2-2; a tentative D match to TRBD2 spans 5 bases. The sequenced DNA: TGTGCCAGCAGCTCCCTCAGCGGACCGAACACCGGGGAGCTGTTTTTT. Its protein reads: CASSSLSGPNTGELFF.